One sample yielded the 7 T cell receptor beta chains listed below, sequenced in a study of cytomegalovirus exposure and HLA in healthy donors. PCR primers comprised 60 Vbeta and 13 Jbeta primers. This table comes from immunoSEQ multiplex PCR, and its TCRdb copy is limited to in-frame clones, with some not included. The sample carries under 100,000 clones, 70% to 85% recorded once. Source material: PBMCs. These receptors were collected from a human donor in good health.

The CDR3, as DNA: TGTGCCAGCAGCGTAGATACTAGCACAGATACGCAGTATTTT. Its protein product is CASSVDTSTDTQYF. V gene TRBV9 combines with J gene TRBJ2-3; D uncertain. The germline V and J ends were trimmed by 0 bases and 0 bases, with 5 bases remaining between them. The germline gives CDR1 SGDLS, CDR2 YYNGEE. This CDR3 contains 14 residues.

The rearrangement uses TRBV5-6 and TRBJ2-2; tentatively, D is TRBD2 (7 bases). Trimming shortened V by 4 bases and J by 6 bases, and 10 bases separated the two germline ends. This CDR3 has 13 amino acids. Germline V gene data show CDR1 as SGHDT and CDR2 as YYEEEE. CDR3 bases: TGTGCCAGCAGCGTGGGGGGGCCCGGGGAGCTGTTTTTT. This encodes CASSVGGPGELFF.

V and J are TRBV27 and TRBJ1-2, with D maybe TRBD1 (6 bases). The CDR3 totals 15 residues. The germline V gene has CDR1 MNHEY and CDR2 SMNVEV (reference sequence). V lost 8 bases to trimming and J lost 6 bases, with 22 bases between them. The CDR3 sequence is CASGTPGALGHGYTF. The CDR3 DNA sequence: TGTGCCAGCGGAACTCCAGGGGCGTTAGGCCATGGCTACACCTTC.

The V call is TRBV27, the J call TRBJ1-5; D unresolved. This CDR3 spans 13 amino acids. V lost 6 bases and J 5 bases, leaving 11 bases between the germline ends. The germline V gene encodes CDR1 MNHEY and CDR2 SMNVEV (reference sequence). DNA for the CDR3: TGTGCCAGCAGCACGAGTAGATATCAGCCCCAGCATTTT. The encoded protein is CASSTSRYQPQHF.

The J gene is TRBJ2-3, the V gene TRBV7-6, with D perhaps TRBD2 (5 bases). The CDR3 length is 14 residues. Trimming left V 5 bases short and J 1 base short, with 10 bases between. Germline loops: CDR1 SGHVS, CDR2 FNYEAQ. CDR3 amino acids: CASSPPGGTDTQYF. The CDR3 DNA reads TGTGCCAGCAGCCCCCCCGGGGGCACAGATACGCAGTATTTT. The variable domain in full, completed from reference TRBV7-6 and TRBJ2-3, reads GAGVSQSPRYKVTKRGQDVALRCDPISGHVSLYWYRQALGQGPEFLTYFNYEAQQDKSGLPNDRFSAERPEGSISTLTIQRTEQRDSAMYRCASSPPGGTDTQYFGPGTRLTVL.

The chain links TRBV13 to TRBJ2-1, with D possibly matching TRBD1 (6 bases). The CDR3 length is 16 residues. Germline lookup yields CDR1 PRHDT and CDR2 FYEKMQ (reference sequence). Trimming removed 3 bases from V and 9 bases from J, with 21 bases in between. This CDR3 is CASSFSPAGPTGEQFF. CDR3 nucleotides: TGTGCCAGCAGCTTTTCCCCGGCAGGCCCGACAGGTGAGCAGTTCTTC.

The V call is TRBV21-1, the J call TRBJ2-7; TRBD2 was called by the table and not checked on the DNA. TRBV21-1 constitutes a pseudogene. This CDR3 comprises 14 residues. The CDR3 region has the DNA TGTGCCAGCAGCACCCGCGGCTTGTTCTACGAGCAGTACTTC. Residues: CASSTRGLFYEQYF.